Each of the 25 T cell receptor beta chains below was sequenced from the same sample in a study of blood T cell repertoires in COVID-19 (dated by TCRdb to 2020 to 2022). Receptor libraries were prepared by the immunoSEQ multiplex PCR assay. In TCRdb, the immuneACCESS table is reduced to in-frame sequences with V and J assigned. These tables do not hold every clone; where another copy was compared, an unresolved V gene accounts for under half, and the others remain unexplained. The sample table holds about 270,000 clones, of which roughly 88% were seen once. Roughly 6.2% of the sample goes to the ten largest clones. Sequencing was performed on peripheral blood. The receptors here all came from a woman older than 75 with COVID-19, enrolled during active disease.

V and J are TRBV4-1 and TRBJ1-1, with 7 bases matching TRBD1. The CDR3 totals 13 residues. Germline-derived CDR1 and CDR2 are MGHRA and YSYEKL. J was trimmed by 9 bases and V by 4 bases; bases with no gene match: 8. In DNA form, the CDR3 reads TGCGCCAGCAGCCCCAGGGGGAATTTACAAGCTTTCTTT. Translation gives CASSPRGNLQAFF.

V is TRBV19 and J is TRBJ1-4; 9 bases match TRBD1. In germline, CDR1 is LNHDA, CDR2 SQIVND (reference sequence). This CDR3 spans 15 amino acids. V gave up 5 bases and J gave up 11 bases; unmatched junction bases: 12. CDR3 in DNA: TGTGCCAGTAGTGCCCCCGGGACAGGGAGGTTGAAACTGTTTTTT. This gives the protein CASSAPGTGRLKLFF.

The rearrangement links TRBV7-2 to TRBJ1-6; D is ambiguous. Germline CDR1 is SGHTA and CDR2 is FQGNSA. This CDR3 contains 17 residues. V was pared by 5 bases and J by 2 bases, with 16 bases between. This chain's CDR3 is CASSPAREGTYNSPLHF. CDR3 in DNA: TGTGCCAGCAGCCCAGCCCGAGAGGGTACCTATAATTCACCCCTCCACTTT.

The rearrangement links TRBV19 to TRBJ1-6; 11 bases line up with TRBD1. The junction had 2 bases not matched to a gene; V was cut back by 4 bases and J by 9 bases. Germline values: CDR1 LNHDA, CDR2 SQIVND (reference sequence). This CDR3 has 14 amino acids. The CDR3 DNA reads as TGTGCCAGTAGTACGGACAGGGGGCGTTCACCCCTCCACTTT. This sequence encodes CASSTDRGRSPLHF.

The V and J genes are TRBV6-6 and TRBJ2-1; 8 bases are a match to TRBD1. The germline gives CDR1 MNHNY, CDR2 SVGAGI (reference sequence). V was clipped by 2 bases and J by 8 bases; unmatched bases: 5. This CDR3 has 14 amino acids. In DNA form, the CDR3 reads TGTGCCAGCAGTTACGCGCAGGGGGCGTATGAGCAGTTCTTC. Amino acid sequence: CASSYAQGAYEQFF.

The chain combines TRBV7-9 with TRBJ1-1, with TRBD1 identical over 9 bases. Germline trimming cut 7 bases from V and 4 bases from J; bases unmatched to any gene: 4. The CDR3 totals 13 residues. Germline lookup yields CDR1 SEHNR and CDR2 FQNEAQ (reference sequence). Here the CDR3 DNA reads TGTGCCAGCACACAGGGGGCGGGCACTGAAGCTTTCTTT. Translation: CASTQGAGTEAFF.

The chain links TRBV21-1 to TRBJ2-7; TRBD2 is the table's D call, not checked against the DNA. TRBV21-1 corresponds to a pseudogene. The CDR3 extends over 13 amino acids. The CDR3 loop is CASSNGESYEQYV. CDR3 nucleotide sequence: TGTGCCAGCAGCAACGGGGAGAGCTACGAGCAGTACGTC.

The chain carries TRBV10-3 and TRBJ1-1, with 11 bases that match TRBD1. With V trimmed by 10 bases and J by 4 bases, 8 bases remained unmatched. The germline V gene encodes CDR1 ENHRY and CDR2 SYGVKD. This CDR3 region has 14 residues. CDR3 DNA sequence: TGTGCCACCAAACCCGGGACAGGGGGCACTGAAGCTTTCTTT. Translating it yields CATKPGTGGTEAFF.

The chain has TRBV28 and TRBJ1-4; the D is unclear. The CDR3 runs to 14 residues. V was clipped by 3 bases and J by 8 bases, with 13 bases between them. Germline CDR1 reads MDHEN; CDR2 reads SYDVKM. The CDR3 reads CASSFTAGGEKLFF. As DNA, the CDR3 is TGTGCCAGCAGTTTTACGGCAGGAGGAGAAAAACTGTTTTTT.

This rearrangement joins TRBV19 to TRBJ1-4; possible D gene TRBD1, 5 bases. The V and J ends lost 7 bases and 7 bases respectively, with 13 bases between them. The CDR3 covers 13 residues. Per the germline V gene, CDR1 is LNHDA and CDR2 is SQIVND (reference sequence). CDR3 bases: TGTGCCAGTACCAGAAATGGGGCTGAAAAACTGTTTTTT. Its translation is CASTRNGAEKLFF.

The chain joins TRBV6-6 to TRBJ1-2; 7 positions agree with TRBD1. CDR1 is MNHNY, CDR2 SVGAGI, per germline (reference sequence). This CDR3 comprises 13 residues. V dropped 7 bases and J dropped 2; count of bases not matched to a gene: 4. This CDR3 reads CASTGTENYGYTF. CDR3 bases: TGTGCCAGCACTGGGACAGAGAACTATGGCTACACCTTC.

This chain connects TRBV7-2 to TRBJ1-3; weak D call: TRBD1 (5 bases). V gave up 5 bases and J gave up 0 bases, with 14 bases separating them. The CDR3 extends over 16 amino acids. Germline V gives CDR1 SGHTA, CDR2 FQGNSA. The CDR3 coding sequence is TGTGCCAGCAGCCCCCGACAGCTTATCTCTGGAAACACCATATATTTT. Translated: CASSPRQLISGNTIYF. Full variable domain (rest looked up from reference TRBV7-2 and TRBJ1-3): GAGVSQSPSNKVTEKGKDVELRCDPISGHTALYWYRQSLGQGLEFLIYFQGNSAPDKSGLPSDRFSAERTGGSVSTLTIQRTQQEDSAVYLCASSPRQLISGNTIYFGEGSWLTVV.

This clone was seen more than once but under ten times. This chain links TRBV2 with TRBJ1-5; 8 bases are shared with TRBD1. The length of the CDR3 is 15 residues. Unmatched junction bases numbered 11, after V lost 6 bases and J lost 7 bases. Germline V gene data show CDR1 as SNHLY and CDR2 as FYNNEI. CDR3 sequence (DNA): TGTGCCAGCAGAGATCAACGACAGGGGCGACAGCCCCAGCATTTT. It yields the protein CASRDQRQGRQPQHF.

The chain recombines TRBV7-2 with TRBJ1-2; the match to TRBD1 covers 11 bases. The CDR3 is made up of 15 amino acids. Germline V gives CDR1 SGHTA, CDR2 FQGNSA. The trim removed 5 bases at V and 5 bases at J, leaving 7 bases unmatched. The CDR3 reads CASSPGQGAWYGYTF. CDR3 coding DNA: TGTGCCAGCAGCCCTGGACAGGGGGCTTGGTATGGCTACACCTTC.

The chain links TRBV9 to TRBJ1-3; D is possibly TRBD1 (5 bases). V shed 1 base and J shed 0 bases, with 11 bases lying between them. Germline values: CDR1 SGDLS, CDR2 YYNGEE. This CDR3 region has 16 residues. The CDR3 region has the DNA TGTGCCAGCAGCGTAAGTGGGGGGGGCTCTGGAAACACCATATATTTT. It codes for CASSVSGGGSGNTIYF.

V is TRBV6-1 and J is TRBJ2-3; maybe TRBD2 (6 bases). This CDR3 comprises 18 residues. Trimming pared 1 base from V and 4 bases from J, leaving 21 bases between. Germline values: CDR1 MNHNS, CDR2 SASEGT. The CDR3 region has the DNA TGTGCCAGCAGTGAAGGCCGTGGGGGGTTTGCCGGGGCAGATACGCAGTATTTT. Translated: CASSEGRGGFAGADTQYF.

The CDR3 DNA is TGTGCCAGCAGCGAAATAACAGGGGTAGGGACTGAAGCTTTCTTT. Encoded protein: CASSEITGVGTEAFF. The chain employs TRBV9 and TRBJ1-1; TRBD1 matches at 7 bases. The CDR3 sequence is 15 residues long. CDR1 SGDLS and CDR2 YYNGEE come from the germline V gene. With 3 bases clipped from V and 5 bases from J, the junction kept 10 bases outside the gene matches.

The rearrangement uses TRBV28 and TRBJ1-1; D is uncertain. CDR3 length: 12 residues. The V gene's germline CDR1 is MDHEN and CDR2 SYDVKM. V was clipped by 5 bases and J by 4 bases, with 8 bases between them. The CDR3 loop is CASSLQSTEAFF. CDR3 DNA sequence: TGTGCCAGCAGTCTACAGAGCACTGAAGCTTTCTTT.

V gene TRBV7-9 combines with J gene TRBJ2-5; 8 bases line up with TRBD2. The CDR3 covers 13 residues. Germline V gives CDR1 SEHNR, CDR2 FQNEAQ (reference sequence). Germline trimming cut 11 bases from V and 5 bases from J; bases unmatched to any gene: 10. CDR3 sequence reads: CALPGRGTETQYF. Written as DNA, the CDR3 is TGTGCCTTACCCGGGAGGGGAACGGAGACCCAGTACTTC.

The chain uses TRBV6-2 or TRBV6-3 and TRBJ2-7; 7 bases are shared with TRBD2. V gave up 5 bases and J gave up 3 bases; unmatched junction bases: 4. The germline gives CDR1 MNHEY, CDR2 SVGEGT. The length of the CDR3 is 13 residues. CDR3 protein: CASSPRDYYEQYF. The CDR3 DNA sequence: TGTGCCAGCAGTCCCCGGGACTACTACGAGCAGTACTTC.

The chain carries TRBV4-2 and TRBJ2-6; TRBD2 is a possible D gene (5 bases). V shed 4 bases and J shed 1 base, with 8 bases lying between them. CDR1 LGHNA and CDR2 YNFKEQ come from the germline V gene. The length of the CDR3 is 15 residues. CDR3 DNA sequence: TGTGCCAGCAGCCTCGAGGGATCTGGGGCCAACGTCCTGACTTTC. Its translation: CASSLEGSGANVLTF.

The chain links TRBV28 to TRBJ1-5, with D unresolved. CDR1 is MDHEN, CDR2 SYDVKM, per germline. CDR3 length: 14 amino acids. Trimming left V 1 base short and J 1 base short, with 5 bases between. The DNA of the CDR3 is TGTGCCAGCAGTTTATCGGAGAGCAATCAGCCCCAGCATTTT. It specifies CASSLSESNQPQHF.

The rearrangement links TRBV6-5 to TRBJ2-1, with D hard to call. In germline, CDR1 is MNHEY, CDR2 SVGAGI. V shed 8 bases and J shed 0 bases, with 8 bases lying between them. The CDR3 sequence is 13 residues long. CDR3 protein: CASALSSYNEQFF. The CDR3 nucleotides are TGTGCCAGCGCGCTGAGCTCCTACAATGAGCAGTTCTTC.

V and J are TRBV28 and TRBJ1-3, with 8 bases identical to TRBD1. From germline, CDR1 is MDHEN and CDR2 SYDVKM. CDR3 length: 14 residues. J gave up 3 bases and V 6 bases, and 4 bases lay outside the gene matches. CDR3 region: CASSVQGVGNTIYF. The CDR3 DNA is TGTGCCAGCAGCGTACAGGGGGTTGGAAACACCATATATTTT.

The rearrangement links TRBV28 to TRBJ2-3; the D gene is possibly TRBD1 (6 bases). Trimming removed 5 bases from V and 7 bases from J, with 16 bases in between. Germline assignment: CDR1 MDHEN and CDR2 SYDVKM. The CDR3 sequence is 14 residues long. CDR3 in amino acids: CASSAGQILNTQYF. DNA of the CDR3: TGTGCCAGCAGTGCCGGACAGATACTAAATACGCAGTATTTT.